Following are 4 T cell receptor beta chains from one sample sequenced in a study of T-cell memory formation after mild COVID-19. TCRdb fed the 5' RACE reads into MiXCR, producing one record per CDR3 protein. The table has some 31,000 distinct CDR3 sequences, around 10% seen once. Source material: PBMCs or a T cell subset sorted from them (not recorded which). Receptors were obtained from an adult woman who had mild COVID-19 (a few samples of this study predate the infection). Cell type and time point are not known.

This clonotype occurred many times. The rearrangement uses TRBV7-6 and TRBJ1-1, with a tentative D call TRBD1 (5 bases). The CDR3 is made up of 15 amino acids. With 5 bases removed from V and 1 base from J, the gap between germline ends came to 14 bases. The V gene's germline CDR1 is SGHVS and CDR2 FNYEAQ. CDR3 sequence (DNA): TGTGCCAGCAGCCCCCCCGCTGGGGGGAACACTGAAGCTTTCTTT. Its translation: CASSPPAGGNTEAFF.

V usage is TRBV12-3 or TRBV12-4 and J usage is TRBJ2-1, with 10 bases identical to TRBD2. CDR3 length: 14 residues. J gave up 12 bases and V 6 bases, and 11 bases lay outside the gene matches. In DNA, the CDR3 is TGTGCCAGCAGCCATAGCGGGGGGTCGACTGGGCAGTTCTTC. Translated: CASSHSGGSTGQFF.

Many counts were recorded for this clonotype. The chain combines TRBV6-5 with TRBJ2-7; D unclear. This CDR3 is 11 amino acids long. Germline V gene sequence: CDR1 MNHEY, CDR2 SVGAGI. V was cut by 6 bases and J by 0 bases, with 3 bases left in between. The CDR3 sequence: CASRGSYEQYF. The CDR3 DNA is TGTGCCAGCAGGGGCTCCTACGAGCAGTACTTC.

Of note for this clonotype: This clone may be a read error of a much larger clone one base away. This chain joins TRBV3-1 and TRBJ1-2; D ambiguous. The CDR3 covers 12 residues. The V gene's germline CDR1 is LGHDT and CDR2 YNNKEL (reference sequence). The CDR3 loop reads CASIQAGGGYTF. In nucleotides, the CDR3 is TGTGCCAGCATCCAAGCTGGAGGAGGCTACACCTTC.